What follows are 14 T cell receptor beta chains derived from one specimen sequenced in a study of response to subunit inactivated influenza vaccine. TCRdb itself ran the RT-PCR reads through MiXCR, one entry per CDR3 protein. The sample includes just under 550,000 distinct CDR3 sequences, 20% to 25% of them seen just once. This sample was also put to use in a study of T cells expressing NK-cell markers. That report notes: UMIs accompanied the 5'RACE template switching by which TCR beta cDNA was made.

Sequencing was performed on CD4+ T cells sorted from PBMCs, taken less than 13 days after vaccination. The receptors originated from a man between 50 and 59 years old who received an inactivated influenza vaccine.

This clonotype has just a few counts. J is TRBJ2-1 and V is TRBV2; no definite D call. V was clipped by 6 bases and J by 5 bases, with 2 bases between them. The CDR3 covers 10 residues. Germline lookup yields CDR1 SNHLY and CDR2 FYNNEI. Written as DNA, the CDR3 is TGTGCCAGCAGGAACAATGAGCAGTTCTTC. It yields the protein CASRNNEQFF.

This clonotype was seen more than once but under ten times. The rearrangement joins TRBV7-2 to TRBJ2-7; TRBD2 matches at 13 bases. The CDR3 has 16 amino acids. The germline CDR1 and CDR2 sequences are SGHTA and FQGNSA. V lost 5 bases to trimming and J lost 3 bases; unmatched junction nucleotides: 7. CDR3 nucleotide sequence: TGTGCCAGCAGCCAGACGACTAGCGGGAGGAGCTACGAGCAGTACTTC. Translation: CASSQTTSGRSYEQYF.

The chain recombines TRBV11-2 with TRBJ2-4; possibly TRBD1 or TRBD2 for D (5 bases each). The germline V and J ends were trimmed by 5 bases and 6 bases, with 17 bases remaining between them. This CDR3 has 15 residues. Germline-derived CDR1 and CDR2 are SGHAT and FQNNGV. CDR3 region: CASSPRGRARNIQYF. Written as DNA, the CDR3 is TGTGCCAGCAGCCCCCGGGGCAGGGCGAGAAACATTCAGTACTTC.

Ten or more counts support this clonotype. The V and J genes are TRBV24-1 and TRBJ2-5; D might be TRBD2 (5 bases). The CDR3 totals 14 residues. V lost 2 bases and J lost 1, with 7 bases in between. Germline CDR1 and CDR2: KGHDR and SFDVKD. CDR3 sequence: CATSDSAAQETQYF. For the CDR3, the DNA is TGTGCCACCAGTGATTCAGCGGCCCAAGAGACCCAGTACTTC.

The chain combines TRBV4-3 with TRBJ2-1; unclear D gene. From germline, CDR1 is LGHNA and CDR2 YSLEER. The CDR3 length is 13 residues. Trimming took off 1 base at V and 10 bases at J, with 11 bases between the two ends. The CDR3 DNA reads TGCGCCAGCAGCCAAGCTAGATATGGGGAGCAGTTCTTC. Protein product: CASSQARYGEQFF.

V and J are TRBV2 and TRBJ1-1; the match to TRBD1 covers 7 bases. CDR1 and CDR2 (germline): SNHLY, FYNNEI. V was pared by 4 bases and J by 2 bases, with 7 bases of the junction left unmatched. The CDR3 is 15 amino acids. CDR3 nucleotides: TGTGCCAGCAGTGCAAGGGACAGAATTAACACTGAAGCTTTCTTT. Encoded protein: CASSARDRINTEAFF.

The chain couples TRBV20-1 to TRBJ2-1; D might be TRBD2 (7 bases). Per the germline V gene, CDR1 is DFQATT and CDR2 is SNEGSKA (reference sequence). V shed 6 bases and J shed 5 bases, with 20 bases lying between them. This CDR3 spans 15 amino acids. Written as DNA, the CDR3 is TGCAGTGCCGAGAGGCGAGGGGGGGGGAACAATGAGCAGTTCTTC. It translates to CSAERRGGGNNEQFF.

The chain carries TRBV20-1 and TRBJ1-1; possibly TRBD1 for D (5 bases). Germline loops: CDR1 DFQATT, CDR2 SNEGSKA (reference sequence). CDR3 length: 12 residues. V was trimmed by 6 bases and J by 1 base, leaving 9 bases between them. Here the CDR3 DNA reads TGCAGTGCAAGTACAGGGAACACTGAAGCTTTCTTT. It specifies CSASTGNTEAFF.

The rearrangement uses TRBV3-1 and TRBJ2-1, with 14 bases matching TRBD2. The CDR3 runs to 19 residues. Germline assignment: CDR1 LGHDT and CDR2 YNNKEL (reference sequence). Unmatched junction bases numbered 15, after V lost 2 bases and J lost 9 bases. CDR3 in DNA: TGTGCCAGCAGCCAACTCACCGGGACTAGCGGGAGTGGGCTCGGTGAGCAGTTCTTC. Amino acid sequence: CASSQLTGTSGSGLGEQFF.

This clonotype was observed a handful of times. This chain joins TRBV20-1 and TRBJ2-5; D remains unclear. This CDR3 contains 12 residues. Germline assignment: CDR1 DFQATT and CDR2 SNEGSKA (reference sequence). V dropped 4 bases and J dropped 2 bases, with 8 bases sitting between them. CDR3: CSAKDQQETQYF. In DNA form, the CDR3 reads TGCAGTGCTAAGGACCAACAAGAGACCCAGTACTTC.

This clonotype was counted between two and nine times. This CDR3 reads CASSFRNNYEQYF. CDR3 in DNA: TGTGCCAGCAGCTTCAGGAATAACTACGAGCAGTACTTC. The V gene is TRBV5-6, the J gene TRBJ2-7; no clear D gene. This CDR3 contains 13 residues. Germline V lookup: CDR1 SGHDT, CDR2 YYEEEE. Trimming left V 2 bases short and J 3 bases short, with 9 bases between.

CDR3 amino acids: CASSYVEGLGQPQHF. The DNA of the CDR3 is TGTGCCAGCAGTTACGTCGAGGGTCTGGGTCAGCCCCAGCATTTT. This chain connects TRBV6-2 or TRBV6-3 to TRBJ1-5; D unresolved. In germline, CDR1 is MNHEY, CDR2 SVGEGT. V lost 2 bases, J lost 6 bases, and 14 bases lay in between. This CDR3 spans 15 amino acids.

This clonotype came up a few times. The gene calls are TRBV20-1 and TRBJ2-3; no definite D call. Looked up from germline, CDR1 is DFQATT and CDR2 is SNEGSKA (reference sequence). V lost 5 bases to trimming and J lost 2 bases, with 8 bases between them. This CDR3 has 12 amino acids. This CDR3 reads CSAPSTTDTQYF. Written as DNA, the CDR3 is TGCAGTGCTCCTTCCACCACAGATACGCAGTATTTT.

The chain uses TRBV27 and TRBJ2-1, with D unresolved. This CDR3 is 14 amino acids long. The ends were cut back, 5 bases at V and 0 bases at J, with 8 bases in the middle. Germline CDR1 and CDR2: MNHEY and SMNVEV (reference sequence). The DNA for the CDR3 is TGTGCCAGCAGTCCGTGGAGCTCCTACAATGAGCAGTTCTTC. Its protein product is CASSPWSSYNEQFF.